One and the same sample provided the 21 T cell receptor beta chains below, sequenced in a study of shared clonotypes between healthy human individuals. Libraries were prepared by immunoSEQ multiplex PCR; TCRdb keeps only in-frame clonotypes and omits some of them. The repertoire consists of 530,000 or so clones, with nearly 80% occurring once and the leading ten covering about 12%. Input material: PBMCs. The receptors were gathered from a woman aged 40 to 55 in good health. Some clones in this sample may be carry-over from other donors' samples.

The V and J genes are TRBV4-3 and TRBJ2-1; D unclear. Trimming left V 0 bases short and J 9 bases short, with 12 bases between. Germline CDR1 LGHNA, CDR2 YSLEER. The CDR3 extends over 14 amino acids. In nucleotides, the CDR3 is TGCGCCAGCAGCCAAGATCCACTCTCCCTTGAGCAGTTCTTC. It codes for CASSQDPLSLEQFF.

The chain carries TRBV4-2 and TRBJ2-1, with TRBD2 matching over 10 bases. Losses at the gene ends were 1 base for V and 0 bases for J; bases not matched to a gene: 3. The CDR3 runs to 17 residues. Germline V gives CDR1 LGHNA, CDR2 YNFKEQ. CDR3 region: CASSQGPSGSSYNEQFF. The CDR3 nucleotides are TGTGCCAGCAGCCAAGGACCTAGCGGGAGCTCCTACAATGAGCAGTTCTTC.

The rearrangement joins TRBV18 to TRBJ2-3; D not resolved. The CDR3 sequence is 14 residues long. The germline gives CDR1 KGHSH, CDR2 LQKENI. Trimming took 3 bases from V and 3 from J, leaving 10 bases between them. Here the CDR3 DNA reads TGTGCCAGCTCACCCCGACCTCCAACAGATACGCAGTATTTT. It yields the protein CASSPRPPTDTQYF. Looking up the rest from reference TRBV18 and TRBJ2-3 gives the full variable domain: NAGVMQNPRHLVRRRGQEARLRCSPMKGHSHVYWYRQLPEEGLKFMVYLQKENIIDESGMPKERFSAEFPKEGPSILRIQQVVRGDSAAYFCASSPRPPTDTQYFGPGTRLTVL.

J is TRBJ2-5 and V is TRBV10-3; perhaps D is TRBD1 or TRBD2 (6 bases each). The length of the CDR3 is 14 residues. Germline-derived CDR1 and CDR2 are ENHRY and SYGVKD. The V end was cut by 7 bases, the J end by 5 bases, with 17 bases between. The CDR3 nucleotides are TGTGCCATCAAGTCGGGGGCGCGAGGGGAGACCCAGTACTTC. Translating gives CAIKSGARGETQYF.

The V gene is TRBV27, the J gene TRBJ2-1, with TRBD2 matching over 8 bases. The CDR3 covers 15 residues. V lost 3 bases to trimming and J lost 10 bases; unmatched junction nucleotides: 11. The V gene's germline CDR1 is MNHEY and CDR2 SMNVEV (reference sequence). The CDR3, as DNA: TGTGCCAGCAGTTTCCGACTAGCGCGCTCTCTGGAGCAGTTCTTC. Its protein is CASSFRLARSLEQFF.

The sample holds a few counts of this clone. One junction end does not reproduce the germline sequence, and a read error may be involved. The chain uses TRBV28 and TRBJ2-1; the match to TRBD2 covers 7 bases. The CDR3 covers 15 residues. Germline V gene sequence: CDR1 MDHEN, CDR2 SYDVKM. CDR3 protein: CASSLPGLWEGPPVF. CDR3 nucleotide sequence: TGTGCCAGCAGTCTACCGGGGTTGTGGGAGGGCCCGCCGGTCTTC.

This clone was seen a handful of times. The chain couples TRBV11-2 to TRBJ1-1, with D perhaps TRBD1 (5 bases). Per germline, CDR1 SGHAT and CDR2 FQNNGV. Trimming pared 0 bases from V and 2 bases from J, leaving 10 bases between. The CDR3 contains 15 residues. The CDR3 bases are TGTGCCAGCAGCTTAGACAGGGCTGGTAACACTGAAGCTTTCTTT. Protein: CASSLDRAGNTEAFF.

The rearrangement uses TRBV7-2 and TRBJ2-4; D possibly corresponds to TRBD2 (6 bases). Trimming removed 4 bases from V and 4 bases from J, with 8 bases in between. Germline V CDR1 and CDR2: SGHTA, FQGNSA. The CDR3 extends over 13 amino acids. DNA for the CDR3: TGTGCCAGCAGCTCCCGGGGGAAAAACATTCAGTACTTC. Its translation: CASSSRGKNIQYF.

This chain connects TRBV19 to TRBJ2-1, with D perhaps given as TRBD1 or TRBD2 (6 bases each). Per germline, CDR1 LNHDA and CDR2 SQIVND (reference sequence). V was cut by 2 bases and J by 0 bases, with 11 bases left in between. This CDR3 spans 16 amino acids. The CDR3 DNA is TGTGCCAGTAGTATATTAGGGGGGCGCTCCTACAATGAGCAGTTCTTC. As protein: CASSILGGRSYNEQFF.

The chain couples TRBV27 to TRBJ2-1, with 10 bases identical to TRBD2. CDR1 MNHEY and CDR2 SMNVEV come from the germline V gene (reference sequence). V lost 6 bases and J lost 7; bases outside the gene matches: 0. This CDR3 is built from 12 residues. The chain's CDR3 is CASRAGGNEQFF. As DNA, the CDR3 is TGTGCCAGCAGAGCGGGAGGGAATGAGCAGTTCTTC.

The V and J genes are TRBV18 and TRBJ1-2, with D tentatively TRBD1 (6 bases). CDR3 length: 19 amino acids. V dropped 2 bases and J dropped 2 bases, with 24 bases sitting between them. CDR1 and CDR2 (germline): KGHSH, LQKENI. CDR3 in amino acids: CASSPYATERGGINYGYTF. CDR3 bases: TGTGCCAGCTCACCATACGCGACAGAAAGAGGGGGGATAAACTATGGCTACACCTTC.

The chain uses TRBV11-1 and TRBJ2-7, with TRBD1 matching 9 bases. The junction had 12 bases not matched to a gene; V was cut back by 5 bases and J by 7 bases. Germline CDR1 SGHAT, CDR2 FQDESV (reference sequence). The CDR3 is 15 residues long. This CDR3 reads CASSPGTGSPLEQYF. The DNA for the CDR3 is TGTGCCAGCAGCCCAGGGACAGGGTCCCCCCTGGAGCAGTACTTC.

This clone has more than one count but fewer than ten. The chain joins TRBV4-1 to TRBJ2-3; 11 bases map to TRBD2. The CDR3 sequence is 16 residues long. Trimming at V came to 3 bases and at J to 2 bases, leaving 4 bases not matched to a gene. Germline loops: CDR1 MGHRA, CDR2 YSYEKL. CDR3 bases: TGCGCCAGCAGCCACCGACTAGCGGGGCCCACAGATACGCAGTATTTT. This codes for CASSHRLAGPTDTQYF.

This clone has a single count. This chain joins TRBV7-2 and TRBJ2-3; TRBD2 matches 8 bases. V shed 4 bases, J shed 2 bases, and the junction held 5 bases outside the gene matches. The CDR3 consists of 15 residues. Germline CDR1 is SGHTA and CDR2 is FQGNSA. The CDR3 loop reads CASSSQTSDTDTQYF. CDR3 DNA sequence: TGTGCCAGCAGCTCCCAGACTAGCGACACAGATACGCAGTATTTT.

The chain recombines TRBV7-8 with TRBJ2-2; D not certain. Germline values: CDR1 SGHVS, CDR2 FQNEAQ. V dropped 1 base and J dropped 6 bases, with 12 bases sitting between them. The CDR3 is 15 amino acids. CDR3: CASSLVSSVAGELFF. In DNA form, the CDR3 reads TGTGCCAGCAGCTTAGTGTCCAGCGTCGCCGGGGAGCTGTTTTTT.

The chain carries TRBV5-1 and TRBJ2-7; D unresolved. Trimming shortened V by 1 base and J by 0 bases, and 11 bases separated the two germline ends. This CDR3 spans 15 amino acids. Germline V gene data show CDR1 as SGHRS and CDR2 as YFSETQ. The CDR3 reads CASSLSAATSYEQYF. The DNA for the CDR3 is TGCGCCAGCAGCTTGTCGGCAGCGACCTCCTACGAGCAGTACTTC.

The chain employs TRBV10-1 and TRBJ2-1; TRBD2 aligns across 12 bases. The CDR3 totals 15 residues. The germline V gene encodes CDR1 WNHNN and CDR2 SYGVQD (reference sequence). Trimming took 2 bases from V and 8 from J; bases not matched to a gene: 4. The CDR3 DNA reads TGCGCCAGCAGTGAGGGACTAGCGGGGACCTATGAGCAGTTCTTC. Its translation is CASSEGLAGTYEQFF.

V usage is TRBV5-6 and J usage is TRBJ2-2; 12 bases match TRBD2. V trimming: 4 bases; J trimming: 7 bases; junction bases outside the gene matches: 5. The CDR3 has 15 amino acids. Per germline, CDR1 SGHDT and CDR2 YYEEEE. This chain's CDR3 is CASSRTSGTVGELFF. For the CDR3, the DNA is TGTGCCAGCAGCAGGACTAGCGGGACTGTCGGGGAGCTGTTTTTT. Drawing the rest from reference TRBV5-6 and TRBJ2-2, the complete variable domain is DAGVTQSPTHLIKTRGQQVTLRCSPKSGHDTVSWYQQALGQGPQFIFQYYEEEERQRGNFPDRFSGHQFPNYSSELNVNALLLGDSALYLCASSRTSGTVGELFFGEGSRLTVL.

CDR3 residues: CSVQRDEQFF. Here the CDR3 DNA reads TGCAGTGTTCAGAGAGATGAGCAGTTCTTC. This chain uses TRBV20-1 with TRBJ2-1; D unresolved. This CDR3 is 10 amino acids long. Looked up from germline, CDR1 is DFQATT and CDR2 is SNEGSKA (reference sequence). Trimming took 7 bases from V and 8 from J, leaving 9 bases between them.

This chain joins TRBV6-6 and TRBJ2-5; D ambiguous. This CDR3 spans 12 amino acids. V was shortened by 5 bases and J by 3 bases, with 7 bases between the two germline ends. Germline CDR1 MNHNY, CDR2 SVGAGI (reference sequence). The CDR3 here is CASSRTEETQYF. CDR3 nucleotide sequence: TGTGCCAGCAGTCGGACGGAAGAGACCCAGTACTTC.

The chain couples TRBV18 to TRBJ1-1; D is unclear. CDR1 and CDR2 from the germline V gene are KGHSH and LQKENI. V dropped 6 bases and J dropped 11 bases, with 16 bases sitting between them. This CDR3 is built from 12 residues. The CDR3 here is CASSPSDRAAFF. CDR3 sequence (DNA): TGTGCCAGCTCCCCCTCAGACCGGGCTGCTTTCTTT.